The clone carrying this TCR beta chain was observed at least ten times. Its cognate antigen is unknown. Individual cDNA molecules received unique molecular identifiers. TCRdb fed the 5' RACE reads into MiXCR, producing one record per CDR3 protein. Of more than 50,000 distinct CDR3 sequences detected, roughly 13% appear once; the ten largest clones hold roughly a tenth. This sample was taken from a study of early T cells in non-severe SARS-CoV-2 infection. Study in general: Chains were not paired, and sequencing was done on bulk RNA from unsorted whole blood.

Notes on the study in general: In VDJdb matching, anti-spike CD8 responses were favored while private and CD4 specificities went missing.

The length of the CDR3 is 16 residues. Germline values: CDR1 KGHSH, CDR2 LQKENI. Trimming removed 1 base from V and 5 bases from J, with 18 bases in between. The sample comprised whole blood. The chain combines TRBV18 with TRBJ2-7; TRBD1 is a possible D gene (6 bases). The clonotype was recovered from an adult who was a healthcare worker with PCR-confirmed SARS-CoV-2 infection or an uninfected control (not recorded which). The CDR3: CASSPRSDPRGNEQYF. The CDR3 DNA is TGTGCCAGCTCACCACGTTCGGACCCCAGGGGTAACGAGCAGTACTTC.